What follows is one T cell receptor (beta chain) and its context. The data were taken from a study of cytomegalovirus exposure and HLA in healthy donors. Germline V gene lookup returns CDR1 SGHTA and CDR2 FQGNSA. CDR3 length: 17 residues. Unmatched junction bases numbered 12, after V lost 6 bases and J lost 3 bases. It was with 60 Vbeta and 13 Jbeta primers that the PCR ran. Only in-frame clones appear in the TCRdb table, and some are missing; sequencing was by immunoSEQ multiplex PCR. The data hold 200,000 to 250,000 clones, with approximately 78% observed a single time. Sequences were obtained from PBMCs. The V gene is TRBV7-2, the J gene TRBJ2-1, with 9 bases fitting TRBD2. This TCR was sampled from a woman in her thirties or forties in good health and CMV-seronegative. The CDR3 coding sequence is TGTGCCAGCAGACCACCGGGACTAGCCCTTCTCTACAATGAGCAGTTCTTC. It codes for CASRPPGLALLYNEQFF.